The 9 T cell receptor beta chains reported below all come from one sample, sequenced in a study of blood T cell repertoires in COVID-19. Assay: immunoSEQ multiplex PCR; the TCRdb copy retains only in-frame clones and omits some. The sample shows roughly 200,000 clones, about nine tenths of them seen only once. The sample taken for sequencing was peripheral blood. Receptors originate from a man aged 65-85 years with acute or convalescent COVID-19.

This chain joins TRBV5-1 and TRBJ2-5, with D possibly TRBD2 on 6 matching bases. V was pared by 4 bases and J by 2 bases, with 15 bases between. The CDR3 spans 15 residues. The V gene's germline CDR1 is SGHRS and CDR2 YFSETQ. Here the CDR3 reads CASSDQRAQQETQYF. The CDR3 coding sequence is TGCGCCAGCAGCGACCAGCGGGCACAACAAGAGACCCAGTACTTC.

The CDR3 spells CASSPAGVPYEQYF. CDR3 sequence (DNA): TGTGCCAGCAGCCCCGCCGGGGTTCCCTACGAGCAGTACTTC. The chain couples TRBV7-9 to TRBJ2-7; a weak D match, TRBD2 (5 bases). Germline loops: CDR1 SEHNR, CDR2 FQNEAQ (reference sequence). The CDR3 has 14 residues. Between the trimmed V and J ends, which lost 5 bases and 2 bases, there was a span of 13 bases. Full variable domain (rest looked up from reference TRBV7-9 and TRBJ2-7): DTGVSQNPRHKITKRGQNVTFRCDPISEHNRLYWYRQTLGQGPEFLTYFQNEAQLEKSRLLSDRFSAERPKGSFSTLEIQRTEQGDSAMYLCASSPAGVPYEQYFGPGTRLTVT.

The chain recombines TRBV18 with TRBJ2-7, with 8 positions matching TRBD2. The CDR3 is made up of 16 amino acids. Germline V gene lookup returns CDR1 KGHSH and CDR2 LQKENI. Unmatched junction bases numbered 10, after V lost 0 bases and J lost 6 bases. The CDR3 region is CASSPPSKREMGEQYF. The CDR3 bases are TGTGCCAGCTCACCACCGTCGAAGCGGGAGATGGGCGAGCAGTACTTC.

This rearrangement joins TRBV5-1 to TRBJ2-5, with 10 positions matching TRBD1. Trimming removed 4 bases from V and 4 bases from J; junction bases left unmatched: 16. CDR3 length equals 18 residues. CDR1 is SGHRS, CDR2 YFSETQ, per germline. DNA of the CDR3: TGCGCCAGCAGCGGGGGACAGGGGTTAGTGGGAGTTCGAGAGACCCAGTACTTC. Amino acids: CASSGGQGLVGVRETQYF.

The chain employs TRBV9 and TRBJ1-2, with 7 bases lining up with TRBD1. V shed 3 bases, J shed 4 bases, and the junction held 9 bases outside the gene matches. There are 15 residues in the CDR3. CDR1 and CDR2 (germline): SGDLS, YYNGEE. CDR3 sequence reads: CASSAGDRFSYGYTF. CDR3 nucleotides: TGTGCCAGCAGCGCGGGGGACAGATTCTCCTATGGCTACACCTTC.

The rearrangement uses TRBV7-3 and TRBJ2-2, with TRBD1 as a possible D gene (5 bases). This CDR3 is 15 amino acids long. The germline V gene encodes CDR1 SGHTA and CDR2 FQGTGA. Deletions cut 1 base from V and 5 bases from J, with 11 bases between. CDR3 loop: CASSLNMAGTGELFF. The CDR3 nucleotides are TGTGCCAGCAGCTTAAACATGGCAGGGACCGGGGAGCTGTTTTTT.

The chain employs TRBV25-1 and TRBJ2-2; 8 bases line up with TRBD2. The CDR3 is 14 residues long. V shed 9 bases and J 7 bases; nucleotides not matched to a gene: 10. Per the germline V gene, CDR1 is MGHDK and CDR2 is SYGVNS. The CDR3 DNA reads TGTGCCAGTAGGGAAGCGGGAGAATACGGGGAGCTGTTTTTT. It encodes CASREAGEYGELFF.

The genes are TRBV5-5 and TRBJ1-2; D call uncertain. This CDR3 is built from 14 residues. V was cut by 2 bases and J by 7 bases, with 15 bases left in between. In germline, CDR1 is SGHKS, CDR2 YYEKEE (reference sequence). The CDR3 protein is CASSFTLGGPGYTF. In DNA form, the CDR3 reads TGTGCCAGCAGCTTTACCCTGGGAGGGCCTGGCTACACCTTC.

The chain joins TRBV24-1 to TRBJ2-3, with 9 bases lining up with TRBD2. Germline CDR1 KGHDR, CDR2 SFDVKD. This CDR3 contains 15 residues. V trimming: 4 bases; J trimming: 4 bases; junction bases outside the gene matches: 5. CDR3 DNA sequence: TGTGCCACCAGTGACCCAGCGGGAGGTTCAGATACGCAGTATTTT. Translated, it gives CATSDPAGGSDTQYF.